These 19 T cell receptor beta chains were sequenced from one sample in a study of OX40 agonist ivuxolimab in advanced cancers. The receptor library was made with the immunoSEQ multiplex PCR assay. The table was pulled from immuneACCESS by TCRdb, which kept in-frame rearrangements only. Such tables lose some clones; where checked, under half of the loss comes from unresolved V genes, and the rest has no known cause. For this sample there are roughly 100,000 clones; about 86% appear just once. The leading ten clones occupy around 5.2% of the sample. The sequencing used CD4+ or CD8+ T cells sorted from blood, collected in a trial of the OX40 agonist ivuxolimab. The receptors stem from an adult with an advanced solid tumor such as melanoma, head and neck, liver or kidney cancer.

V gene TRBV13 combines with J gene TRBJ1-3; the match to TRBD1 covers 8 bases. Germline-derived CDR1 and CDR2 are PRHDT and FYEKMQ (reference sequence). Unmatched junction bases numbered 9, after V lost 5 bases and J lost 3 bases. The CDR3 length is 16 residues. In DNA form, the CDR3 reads TGTGCCAGCAGCGTAGACAGGGGCCTTATTGGAAACACCATATATTTT. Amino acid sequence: CASSVDRGLIGNTIYF. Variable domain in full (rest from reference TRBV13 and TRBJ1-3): AAGVIQSPRHLIKEKRETATLKCYPIPRHDTVYWYQQGPGQDPQFLISFYEKMQSDKGSIPDRFSAQQFSDYHSELNMSSLELGDSALYFCASSVDRGLIGNTIYFGEGSWLTVV.

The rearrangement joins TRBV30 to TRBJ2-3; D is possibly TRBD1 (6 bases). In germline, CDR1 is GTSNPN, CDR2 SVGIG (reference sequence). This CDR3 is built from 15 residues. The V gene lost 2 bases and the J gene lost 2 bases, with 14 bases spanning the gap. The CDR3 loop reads CAWSRGTSPTDTQYF. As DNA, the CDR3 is TGTGCCTGGAGTAGGGGGACCTCCCCCACAGATACGCAGTATTTT.

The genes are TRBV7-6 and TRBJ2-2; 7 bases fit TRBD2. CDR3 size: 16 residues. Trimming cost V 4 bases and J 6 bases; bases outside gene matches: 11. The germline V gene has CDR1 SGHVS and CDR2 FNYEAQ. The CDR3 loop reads CASSSQMGGSAGELFF. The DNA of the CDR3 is TGTGCCAGCAGCTCTCAAATGGGAGGGTCGGCCGGGGAGCTGTTTTTT.

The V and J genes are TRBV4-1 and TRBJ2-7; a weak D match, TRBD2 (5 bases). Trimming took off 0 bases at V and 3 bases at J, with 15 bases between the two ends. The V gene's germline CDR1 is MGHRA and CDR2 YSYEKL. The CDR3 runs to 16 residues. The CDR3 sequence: CASSQDFTRPYYEQYF. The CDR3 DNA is TGCGCCAGCAGCCAAGATTTTACTAGGCCGTACTACGAGCAGTACTTC.

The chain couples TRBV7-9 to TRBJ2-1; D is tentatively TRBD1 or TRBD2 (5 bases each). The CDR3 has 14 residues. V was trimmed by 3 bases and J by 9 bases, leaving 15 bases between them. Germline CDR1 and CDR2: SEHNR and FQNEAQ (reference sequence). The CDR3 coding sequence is TGTGCCAGCAGCTTGGGACCAAGACCTGGTGAGCAGTTCTTC. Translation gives CASSLGPRPGEQFF.

The CDR3 nucleotides read TGTGCCAGCAGCGTAGCTCTGGGGGCGGTTGGGGCCAACGTCCTGACTTTC. Its protein product is CASSVALGAVGANVLTF. The chain carries TRBV9 and TRBJ2-6; D possibly corresponds to TRBD1 (6 bases). The CDR3 totals 17 residues. The germline CDR1 and CDR2 sequences are SGDLS and YYNGEE. The V end lost 0 bases, the J end lost 3 bases, and 13 bases lay between the germline ends.

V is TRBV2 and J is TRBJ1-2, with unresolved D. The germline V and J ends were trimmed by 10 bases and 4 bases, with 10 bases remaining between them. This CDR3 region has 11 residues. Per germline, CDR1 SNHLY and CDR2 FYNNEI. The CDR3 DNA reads TGTGCCAAGAGGGCGGTCTATGGCTACACCTTC. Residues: CAKRAVYGYTF.

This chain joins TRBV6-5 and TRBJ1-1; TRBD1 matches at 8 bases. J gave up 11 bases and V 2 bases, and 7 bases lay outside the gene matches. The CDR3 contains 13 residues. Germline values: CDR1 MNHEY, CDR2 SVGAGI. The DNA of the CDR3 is TGTGCCAGCAGTTACGAAAGGGACAGGAGCGCTTTCTTT. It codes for CASSYERDRSAFF.

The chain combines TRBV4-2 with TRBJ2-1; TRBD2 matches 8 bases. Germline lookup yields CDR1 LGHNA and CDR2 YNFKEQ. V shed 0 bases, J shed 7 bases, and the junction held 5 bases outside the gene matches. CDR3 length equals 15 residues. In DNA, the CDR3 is TGTGCCAGCAGCCAAGAACAGGCGGGGGGAAATGAGCAGTTCTTC. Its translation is CASSQEQAGGNEQFF.

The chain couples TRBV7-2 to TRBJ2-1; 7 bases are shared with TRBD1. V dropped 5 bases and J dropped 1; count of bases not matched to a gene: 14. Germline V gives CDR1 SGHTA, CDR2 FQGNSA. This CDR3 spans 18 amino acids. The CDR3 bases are TGTGCCAGCAGCAATTGGGACAGTCGGGTGGGTTCCTACAATGAGCAGTTCTTC. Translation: CASSNWDSRVGSYNEQFF.

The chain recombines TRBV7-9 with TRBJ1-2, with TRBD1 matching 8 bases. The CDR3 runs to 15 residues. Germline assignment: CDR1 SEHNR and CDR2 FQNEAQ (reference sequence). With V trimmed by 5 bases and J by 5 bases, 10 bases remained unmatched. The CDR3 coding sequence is TGTGCCAGCAGCCCAGGACAGGGAGTAGGGTATGGCTACACCTTC. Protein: CASSPGQGVGYGYTF.

This CDR3 is CASSVGGSGANVLTF. The CDR3 DNA is TGTGCCAGCAGCGTGGGCGGCTCTGGGGCCAACGTCCTGACTTTC. The chain recombines TRBV7-3 with TRBJ2-6, with D unresolved. The V gene's germline CDR1 is SGHTA and CDR2 FQGTGA. With 5 bases removed from V and 0 bases from J, the gap between germline ends came to 8 bases. The CDR3 sequence is 15 residues long.

CDR3 residues: CASSLGGSNTGELFF. The CDR3 DNA reads TGTGCCAGCAGCTTAGGGGGTTCGAACACCGGGGAGCTGTTTTTT. The chain recombines TRBV7-3 with TRBJ2-2, with D perhaps matching TRBD1 or TRBD2 (5 bases each). The CDR3 has 15 residues. Trimming cost V 2 bases and J 0 bases, with 7 bases left between them. Germline V CDR1 and CDR2: SGHTA, FQGTGA.

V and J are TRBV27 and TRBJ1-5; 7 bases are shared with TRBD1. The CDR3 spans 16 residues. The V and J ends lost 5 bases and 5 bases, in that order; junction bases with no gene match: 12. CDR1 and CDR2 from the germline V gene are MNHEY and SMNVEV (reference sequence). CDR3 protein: CASSRRGQITHQPQHF. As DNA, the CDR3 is TGTGCCAGCAGTAGGAGGGGACAGATCACTCATCAGCCCCAGCATTTT.

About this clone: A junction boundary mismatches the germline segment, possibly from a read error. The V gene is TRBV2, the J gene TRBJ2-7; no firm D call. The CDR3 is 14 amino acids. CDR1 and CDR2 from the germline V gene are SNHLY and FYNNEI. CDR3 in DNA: TGTGCCAGCAGAGACGGAATCTACTCCAACGAGCAGTACTTC. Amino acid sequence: CASRDGIYSNEQYF.

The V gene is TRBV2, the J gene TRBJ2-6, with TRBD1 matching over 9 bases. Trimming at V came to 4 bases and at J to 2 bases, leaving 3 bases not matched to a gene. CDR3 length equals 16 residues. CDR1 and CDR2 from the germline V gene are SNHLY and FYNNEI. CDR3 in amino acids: CASSGTGVAGANVLTF. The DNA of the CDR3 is TGTGCCAGCAGTGGGACAGGGGTGGCTGGGGCCAACGTCCTGACTTTC.

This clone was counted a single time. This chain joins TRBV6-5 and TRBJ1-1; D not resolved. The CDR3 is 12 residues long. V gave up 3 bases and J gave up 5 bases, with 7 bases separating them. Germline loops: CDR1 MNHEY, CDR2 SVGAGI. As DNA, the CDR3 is TGTGCCAGCAGTTATGTCGGGACTGAAGCTTTCTTT. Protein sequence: CASSYVGTEAFF.

The CDR3 loop reads CASSGNLRTDTQYF. Written as DNA, the CDR3 is TGTGCCAGCAGTGGTAACTTACGCACAGATACGCAGTATTTT. V usage is TRBV2 and J usage is TRBJ2-3; D not certain. The germline CDR1 and CDR2 sequences are SNHLY and FYNNEI. There are 14 residues in the CDR3. The V gene lost 4 bases and the J gene lost 1 base, with 9 bases spanning the gap.

DNA for the CDR3: TGTGCCAGCAGTCACAGGGAGAACACTGAAGCTTTCTTT. Residues: CASSHRENTEAFF. This sequence joins TRBV27 and TRBJ1-1; weak D call: TRBD1 (6 bases). There are 13 residues in the CDR3. Between the trimmed V and J ends, which lost 5 bases and 1 base, there was a span of 8 bases. Germline V lookup: CDR1 MNHEY, CDR2 SMNVEV (reference sequence).